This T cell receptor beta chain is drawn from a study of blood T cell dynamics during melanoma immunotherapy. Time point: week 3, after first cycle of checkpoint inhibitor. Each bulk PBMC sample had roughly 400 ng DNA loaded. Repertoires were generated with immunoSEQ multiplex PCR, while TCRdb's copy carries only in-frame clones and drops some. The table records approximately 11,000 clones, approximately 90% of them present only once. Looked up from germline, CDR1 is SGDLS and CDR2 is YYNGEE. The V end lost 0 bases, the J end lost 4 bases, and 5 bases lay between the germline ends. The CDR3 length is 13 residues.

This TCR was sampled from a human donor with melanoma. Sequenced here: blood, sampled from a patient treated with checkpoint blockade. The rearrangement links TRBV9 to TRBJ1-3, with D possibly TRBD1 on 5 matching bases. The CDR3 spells CASSVAGGNTIYF. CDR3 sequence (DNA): TGTGCCAGCAGCGTAGCAGGGGGAAACACCATATATTTT.